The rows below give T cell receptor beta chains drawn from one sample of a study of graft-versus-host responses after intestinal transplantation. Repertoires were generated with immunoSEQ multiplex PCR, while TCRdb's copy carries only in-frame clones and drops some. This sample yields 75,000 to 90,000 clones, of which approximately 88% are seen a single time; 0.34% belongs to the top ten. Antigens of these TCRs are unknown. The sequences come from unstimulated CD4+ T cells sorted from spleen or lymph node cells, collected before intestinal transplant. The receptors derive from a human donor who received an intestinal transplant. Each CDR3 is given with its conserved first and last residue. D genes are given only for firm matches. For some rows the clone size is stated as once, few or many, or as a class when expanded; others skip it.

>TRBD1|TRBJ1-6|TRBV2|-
TGTGCCAGCAACTCCCAGAGACAGGGAGGTTCACCCCTCCACTTT
CASNSQRQGGSPLHF
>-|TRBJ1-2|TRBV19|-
TGTGCCAGTAGTATCCCGGACAGAATGGATGGCTACACCTTC
CASSIPDRMDGYTF
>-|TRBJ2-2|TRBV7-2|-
TGTGCCAGCAGCTTAGCGGGGGGGAACACCGGGGAGCTGTTTTTT
CASSLAGGNTGELFF
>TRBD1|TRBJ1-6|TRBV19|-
TGTGCCAGTAGTATAGCCCCTCCGGGACAGGGGTTACCCCTCCACTTT
CASSIAPPGQGLPLHF
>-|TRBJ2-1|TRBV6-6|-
TGTGCCAGCAACGGGGGGCTTGCAAGGAGTGAGCAGTTCTTC
CASNGGLARSEQFF
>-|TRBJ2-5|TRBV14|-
TGTGCCAGCAGCCAAGGGACAACGGCGTACTTC
CASSQGTTAYF
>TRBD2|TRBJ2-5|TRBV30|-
TGTGCCTCCACCGGGACTAGCGGGAAAGAGACCCAGTACTTC
CASTGTSGKETQYF
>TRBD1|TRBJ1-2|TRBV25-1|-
TGTGCCAGCAGAGGGCCGGGACAGGTCTATGGCTACACCTTC
CASRGPGQVYGYTF
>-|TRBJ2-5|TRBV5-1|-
TGCGCCAGCCACTATAGAGCAGGGGACGGGGAGACCCAGTACTTC
CASHYRAGDGETQYF
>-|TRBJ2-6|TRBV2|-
TGTGCCAGCAGTTTGGACAGCCCTGGGGCCAACGTCCTGACTTTC
CASSLDSPGANVLTF
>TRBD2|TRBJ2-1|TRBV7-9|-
TGTGCCAGCAGCTTGGACATGAGACTAGCGGGAGCCAATGAGCAGTTCTTC
CASSLDMRLAGANEQFF
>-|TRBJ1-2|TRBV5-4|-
TGTGCCAGCAGCTTGAATAAAAAGACAGGACTCTACACCTTC
CASSLNKKTGLYTF
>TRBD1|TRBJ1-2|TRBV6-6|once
TGTGCCAGCAGTTACTCTGGGGGACAGAACTATGGCTACACCTTC
CASSYSGGQNYGYTF
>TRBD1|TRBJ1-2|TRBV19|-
TGTGCCAGTAGACGTCCGGGACAGGGAGAGGGAGATGGCTACACCTTC
CASRRPGQGEGDGYTF
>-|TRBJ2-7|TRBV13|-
TGTGCCAGCAGTCTCAGCTCCTACGAGCAGTACTTC
CASSLSSYEQYF
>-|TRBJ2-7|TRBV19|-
TGTGCCAGTAGTCGACAGGTCAGCTCCTACGAGCAGTACTTC
CASSRQVSSYEQYF
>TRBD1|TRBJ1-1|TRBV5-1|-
TGCGCCAGCAGCCTATCGGGGACAGGGGGCATGGGTGGCGGGAACACTGAAGCTTTCTTT
CASSLSGTGGMGGGNTEAFF
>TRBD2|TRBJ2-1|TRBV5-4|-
TGTGCCAGCAGCTGGGGACTGACTAGCGGCCTTAATAATGAGCAGTTCTTC
CASSWGLTSGLNNEQFF
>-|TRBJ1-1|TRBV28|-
TGTGCCAGCAGTTCACATATAACCGGGACTCGCACTGAAGCTTTCTTT
CASSSHITGTRTEAFF
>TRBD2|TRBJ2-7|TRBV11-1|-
TGTGCCAGCACCCGCCTTGCGGGAGGGCCTTATGAGCAGTACTTC
CASTRLAGGPYEQYF
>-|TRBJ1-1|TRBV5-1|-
TGCGCCAGCAGCTTGGGGCAGATGAACACTGAAGCTTTCTTT
CASSLGQMNTEAFF
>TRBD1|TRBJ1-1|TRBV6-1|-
TGTGCCATCGACAGGGGGCTTCGGAACACTGAAGCTTTCTTT
CAIDRGLRNTEAFF
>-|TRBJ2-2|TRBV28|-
TGTGCCAGCAGTTTGCGCCTATCGAACACCGGGGAGCTGTTTTTT
CASSLRLSNTGELFF
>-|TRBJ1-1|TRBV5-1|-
TGCGCCAGCAGCTTGGTAGGGGAGAACACTGAAGCTTTCTTT
CASSLVGENTEAFF
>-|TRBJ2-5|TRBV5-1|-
TGCGCCAGCAGCTTGGAAAAGGGGGGGGAGACCCAGTACTTC
CASSLEKGGETQYF
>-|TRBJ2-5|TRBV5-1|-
TGCGCCAGCAGCACGACCCCAGGGGCCCAAGAGACCCAGTACTTC
CASSTTPGAQETQYF
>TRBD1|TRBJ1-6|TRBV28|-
TGTGCCAGCAGCTCGGCACAGGGGTATTCACCCCTCCACTTT
CASSSAQGYSPLHF
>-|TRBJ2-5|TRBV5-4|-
TGTGCCAGCAGCCGTAACATAATTTTAGCGGAGCACCAAGAGACCCAGTACTTC
CASSRNIILAEHQETQYF
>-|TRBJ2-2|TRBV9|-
TGTGCCAGCAGCGTCCCGGGACAAGGCGGGGAGCTGTTTTTT
CASSVPGQGGELFF
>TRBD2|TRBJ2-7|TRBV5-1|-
TGCGCCAGCAGCTTGACGACTAGCGGGCCTAGAGGGAGCGAGCAGTACTTC
CASSLTTSGPRGSEQYF
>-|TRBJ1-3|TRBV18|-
TGTGCCAGCTCACGGCCGGGAGAAACAAACACCATATATTTT
CASSRPGETNTIYF
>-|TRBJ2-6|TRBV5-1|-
TGCGCCAGCAGCTTGAAAGTCGGGGGGCCCCCTGGGGCCAACGTCCTGACTTTC
CASSLKVGGPPGANVLTF
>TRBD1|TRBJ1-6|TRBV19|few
TGTGCCAGTAGTGTCGTTCCGGGACAGCCCGCGGCCCTCCACTTT
CASSVVPGQPAALHF
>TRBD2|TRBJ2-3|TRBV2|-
TGTGCCAGCAGAGGGAGGGATAGCACAGATACGCAGTATTTT
CASRGRDSTDTQYF
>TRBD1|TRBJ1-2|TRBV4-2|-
TGTGCCAGCACCCAGACAGGGGTCCGAAACTATGGCTACACCTTC
CASTQTGVRNYGYTF
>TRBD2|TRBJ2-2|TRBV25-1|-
TGTGCCAGCAGTGAATACGGGGGGGCAGGCACCGGGGAGCTGTTTTTT
CASSEYGGAGTGELFF
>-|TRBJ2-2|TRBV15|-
TGTGCCACCAGCAGGCAGGGTTACACCGGGGAGCTGTTTTTT
CATSRQGYTGELFF
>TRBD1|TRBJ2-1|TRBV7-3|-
TGTGCCAGCAGCTTAACTAGTGACAGGGCCTACAATGAGCAGTTCTTC
CASSLTSDRAYNEQFF
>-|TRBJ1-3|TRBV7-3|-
TGTGCCAGCAGCCCAAGGGGGGGCGCAGGAAACACCATATATTTT
CASSPRGGAGNTIYF
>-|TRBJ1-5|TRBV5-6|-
TGTGCCAGCAGCTTGGGCCCCCAGGGTCTTAGCAATCAGCCCCAGCATTTT
CASSLGPQGLSNQPQHF
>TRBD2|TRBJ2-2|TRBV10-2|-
TGCGCCAGCAGTGAGTCGGGGCTAGCGGGAGGGCCGAAGAGGGAGCTGTTTTTT
CASSESGLAGGPKRELFF
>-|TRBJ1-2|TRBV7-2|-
TGTGCCAGCAGCTTAGCGGGGGCAGGATCCAACTATGGCTACACCTTC
CASSLAGAGSNYGYTF
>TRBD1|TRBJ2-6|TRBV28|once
TGTGCCAGCAGTTTATCGGGACAGGGGGCCAACGTCCTGACTTTC
CASSLSGQGANVLTF
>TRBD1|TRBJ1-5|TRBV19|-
TGTGCCAGTAGTGCCTGGGACAGGGAAAAGGATCAGCCCCAGCATTTT
CASSAWDREKDQPQHF
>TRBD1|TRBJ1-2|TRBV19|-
TGTGCCAGTAGTACCGGGACAGGGAACTATGGCTACACCTTC
CASSTGTGNYGYTF
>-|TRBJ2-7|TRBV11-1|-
TGTGCCAGCAGCCCCTCCCGGGGAACCTACGAGCAGTACTTC
CASSPSRGTYEQYF
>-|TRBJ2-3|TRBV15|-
TGTGCCACCCAGGACGGGGGTACAGATACGCAGTATTTT
CATQDGGTDTQYF